Listed below are T cell receptor beta chains from one sample, sequenced in a study of blood T cell repertoires in COVID-19. Clones were read by immunoSEQ multiplex PCR, and TCRdb kept only the in-frame ones, dropping some. The data contain 20,000 to 30,000 clones, about 88% of them singletons. Sequencing input: peripheral blood. These receptors were collected from a human donor in a cohort sampled during active COVID-19. The CDR3 runs from the conserved cysteine through the conserved F or W. A D gene is named only where the DNA matches it firmly.

V	D	J	CDR3
TRBV6-1	-	TRBJ1-4	CASSEFLEKLFF
TRBV14	-	TRBJ1-1	CASSQDFGGPEAFF
TRBV6-5	-	TRBJ1-2	CASSYEESYGYTF
TRBV2	TRBD2	TRBJ2-5	CAIGTSGYQETQYF
TRBV18	TRBD1	TRBJ2-7	CASSRGQDYEQYF
TRBV20-1	-	TRBJ1-2	CSATGLEGYTF
TRBV29-1	-	TRBJ2-1	CSVEGVQGSYNEQFF
TRBV14	-	TRBJ2-3	CASSKTNTPDTQYF
TRBV12-3/TRBV12-4	-	TRBJ1-3	CASSFAGDTIYF
TRBV19	-	TRBJ2-7	CASSSESRAAVEQYF
TRBV18	-	TRBJ2-6	CASSPGSSGANVLTF
TRBV7-2	TRBD2	TRBJ2-1	CASSLGGTSAKNEQFF
TRBV5-1	TRBD1	TRBJ2-4	CASSLTGTENIQYF
TRBV3-1/TRBV3-2	TRBD1	TRBJ2-3	CASSPYRGGTDTQYF
TRBV30	TRBD1	TRBJ1-6	CAPRSTGVHLLNNSPLHF
TRBV5-1	TRBD1	TRBJ2-1	CASETGATTYNEQFF
TRBV19	-	TRBJ1-5	CASSIRVAQPQHF
TRBV3-1/TRBV3-2	-	TRBJ1-3	CASSQDLLSGNTIYF
TRBV7-9	TRBD1	TRBJ2-7	CASSLEAGGDEQYF
TRBV5-1	-	TRBJ1-6	CASSLGVSSYNSPLHF
TRBV5-1	TRBD1	TRBJ1-4	CASQGAGEKLFF
TRBV5-8	-	TRBJ1-1	CASSRRGGTEAFF
TRBV6-5	-	TRBJ1-1	CASRTTGLAEAFF
TRBV18	-	TRBJ2-7	CASSPQQVTNYEQYF
TRBV19	TRBD1	TRBJ1-5	CASGAPGQGTRQPQHF
TRBV10-3	-	TRBJ1-5	CAISEGGSNQPQHF
TRBV28	-	TRBJ1-1	CASTSGGLPNTEAFF
TRBV5-1	-	TRBJ1-1	CASSLAGSAVNTEAFF
TRBV7-9	TRBD1	TRBJ2-2	CASSLLTGGNTGELFF
TRBV20-1	-	TRBJ1-1	CSATFYTEAFF
TRBV2	-	TRBJ1-6	CASSDPGEGYSPLHF
TRBV5-1	-	TRBJ2-3	CASSSYSPDTQYF
TRBV12-5	TRBD1	TRBJ2-5	CASGSGQGVFETQYF
TRBV12-3/TRBV12-4	-	TRBJ1-2	CASTLQESYGYTF
TRBV3-1/TRBV3-2	TRBD2	TRBJ2-7	CASSQEALAGDEQYF
TRBV6-5	-	TRBJ2-7	CASSYSVGGAYEQYF
TRBV10-3	TRBD2	TRBJ2-7	CAISEGLAGSEQYF
TRBV18	-	TRBJ2-1	CASSRLAGGVTYNEQFF
TRBV3-1/TRBV3-2	-	TRBJ1-1	CASSQLQGAEAFF
TRBV5-1	-	TRBJ2-5	CASSRVRGQEETQYF
TRBV7-9	-	TRBJ2-7	CASSLKQGISYEQYF
TRBV4-1	-	TRBJ1-2	CASSQQGYVLSYTF